Below are 25 T cell receptor beta chains sequenced from a single sample in a study of cytomegalovirus exposure and HLA in healthy donors. 60 Vbeta and 13 Jbeta primers were used in PCR. Method: immunoSEQ multiplex PCR; TCRdb's copy keeps in-frame clones and lacks some. The sample has about 67,000 clones. Sequenced sample: PBMCs. These receptors originate from a man younger than 45 in good health and CMV-seropositive.

The chain combines TRBV30 with TRBJ2-5; the D gene is possibly TRBD2 (7 bases). Germline assignment: CDR1 GTSNPN and CDR2 SVGIG (reference sequence). The CDR3 consists of 13 residues. Trimming took 2 bases from V and 5 from J, leaving 12 bases between them. The CDR3 nucleotides are TGTGCCTGGAGTCTGGCGGGGGCCGAGACCCAGTACTTC. Translating it yields CAWSLAGAETQYF.

The chain uses TRBV19 and TRBJ2-1; 9 nucleotides line up with TRBD1. This CDR3 has 15 residues. CDR1 and CDR2 from the germline V gene are LNHDA and SQIVND (reference sequence). With 2 bases clipped from V and 5 bases from J, the junction kept 4 bases outside the gene matches. The CDR3 sequence: CASSIMTGGHNEQFF. CDR3 nucleotide sequence: TGTGCCAGTAGTATAATGACAGGGGGACACAATGAGCAGTTCTTC.

This rearrangement joins TRBV18 to TRBJ1-4; possibly TRBD1 for D (6 bases). CDR1 and CDR2 (germline): KGHSH, LQKENI. The CDR3 sequence is 18 residues long. V was shortened by 4 bases and J by 1 base, with 19 bases between the two germline ends. The CDR3 is CASSLGTRRELTNEKLFF. The CDR3 region has the DNA TGTGCCAGCTCACTCGGGACAAGACGGGAATTAACTAATGAAAAACTGTTTTTT.

The J gene is TRBJ2-1, the V gene TRBV30; 13 positions match TRBD2. The germline CDR1 and CDR2 sequences are GTSNPN and SVGIG (reference sequence). V lost 0 bases, J lost 2 bases, and 7 bases stayed unmatched. This CDR3 is built from 18 residues. The CDR3 nucleotides are TGTGCCTGGAGTGTACTAGCGGGGGGGCCAAGAGCCTACAATGAGCAGTTCTTC. It encodes CAWSVLAGGPRAYNEQFF.

Turning to this clone: Other DNA sequences in this sample translate to the same CDR3. The chain joins TRBV7-2 to TRBJ2-5; D unclear. CDR3 length: 10 amino acids. Trimming took off 5 bases at V and 9 bases at J, with 7 bases between the two ends. CDR1 SGHTA and CDR2 FQGNSA come from the germline V gene. CDR3 in DNA: TGTGCCAGCAGCGTAGGGCCCCAGTACTTC. Translated: CASSVGPQYF.

The chain combines TRBV11-2 with TRBJ2-5, with 7 bases fitting TRBD2. V lost 3 bases and J lost 0; bases outside the gene matches: 7. The germline V gene has CDR1 SGHAT and CDR2 FQNNGV. There are 16 residues in the CDR3. This CDR3 reads CASSFQASGHQETQYF. CDR3 nucleotide sequence: TGTGCCAGCAGCTTCCAGGCTAGCGGACACCAAGAGACCCAGTACTTC.

The chain is built from TRBV30 and TRBJ2-7; the D gene is possibly TRBD2 (5 bases). CDR3 length: 14 amino acids. Germline V CDR1 and CDR2: GTSNPN, SVGIG (reference sequence). V was trimmed by 4 bases and J by 2 bases, leaving 15 bases between them. CDR3 nucleotide sequence: TGTGCCTGGATGGTGGGCGGGCGCACCTACGAGCAGTACTTC. It translates to CAWMVGGRTYEQYF.

This rearrangement joins TRBV2 to TRBJ2-5; 10 bases line up with TRBD2. With 5 bases clipped from V and 10 bases from J, the junction kept 13 bases outside the gene matches. Germline V gives CDR1 SNHLY, CDR2 FYNNEI. The CDR3 is 15 residues long. CDR3 loop: CASSTWTSGSGDQYF. CDR3 nucleotides: TGTGCCAGCAGTACCTGGACTAGCGGTTCAGGGGACCAGTACTTC.

This chain joins TRBV5-1 and TRBJ2-7; D possibly corresponds to TRBD1 (6 bases). V lost 7 bases and J lost 0, with 20 bases in between. Looked up from germline, CDR1 is SGHRS and CDR2 is YFSETQ. The CDR3 consists of 16 residues. The CDR3: CASHRQGQTISYEQYF. In DNA, the CDR3 is TGCGCCAGCCACCGTCAAGGACAGACGATCTCCTACGAGCAGTACTTC.

This chain connects TRBV2 to TRBJ2-5; TRBD2 might be the D (5 bases). V gave up 3 bases and J gave up 3 bases, with 8 bases separating them. Germline V gene lookup returns CDR1 SNHLY and CDR2 FYNNEI. The CDR3 runs to 13 residues. For the CDR3, the DNA is TGTGCCAGCAGTGAGTCGGGGAAAGAGACCCAGTACTTC. Residues: CASSESGKETQYF.

The chain has TRBV2 and TRBJ2-5, with 8 bases identical to TRBD1. V shed 5 bases, J shed 5 bases, and the junction held 4 bases outside the gene matches. This CDR3 comprises 13 residues. Per germline, CDR1 SNHLY and CDR2 FYNNEI. The CDR3 here is CASSIRGRETQYF. The CDR3 DNA sequence: TGTGCCAGCAGTATCAGGGGGCGGGAGACCCAGTACTTC.

V usage is TRBV30 and J usage is TRBJ1-2; D not certain. V lost 0 bases, J lost 4 bases, and 9 bases lay in between. CDR1 and CDR2 from the germline V gene are GTSNPN and SVGIG (reference sequence). The CDR3 covers 13 residues. DNA for the CDR3: TGTGCCTGGAGTGTAGGCGGAACCTATGGCTACACCTTC. Translating gives CAWSVGGTYGYTF. Full variable domain (missing parts from reference TRBV30 and TRBJ1-2): SQTIHQWPATLVQPVGSPLSLECTVEGTSNPNLYWYRQAAGRGLQLLFYSVGIGQISSEVPQNLSASRPQDRQFILSSKKLLLSDSGFYLCAWSVGGTYGYTFGSGTRLTVV.

V is TRBV19 and J is TRBJ1-6, with D perhaps matching TRBD1 (5 bases). Germline-derived CDR1 and CDR2 are LNHDA and SQIVND (reference sequence). The CDR3 runs to 16 residues. Trimming took off 7 bases at V and 6 bases at J, with 19 bases between the two ends. CDR3 sequence reads: CASKGLLAAGNSPLHF. The CDR3 DNA reads TGTGCCAGTAAGGGGTTGTTGGCCGCCGGTAATTCACCCCTCCACTTT.

The chain uses TRBV5-1 and TRBJ2-4, with 8 bases that match TRBD2. The CDR3 consists of 14 residues. The germline gives CDR1 SGHRS, CDR2 YFSETQ. With 2 bases clipped from V and 5 bases from J, the junction kept 3 bases outside the gene matches. The CDR3 nucleotides are TGCGCCAGCAGCTTAGGTAGCGGGGAAAACATTCAGTACTTC. Its protein product is CASSLGSGENIQYF.

The chain combines TRBV13 with TRBJ2-7, with TRBD1 matching 7 bases. V was pared by 5 bases and J by 2 bases, with 6 bases of the junction left unmatched. Germline V lookup: CDR1 PRHDT, CDR2 FYEKMQ (reference sequence). This CDR3 has 14 amino acids. This CDR3 is CASSPRQGTYEQYF. The CDR3 bases are TGTGCCAGCAGCCCCCGACAGGGAACCTACGAGCAGTACTTC.

This chain uses TRBV18 with TRBJ2-1; 7 nucleotides align to TRBD2. This CDR3 region has 15 residues. CDR1 KGHSH and CDR2 LQKENI come from the germline V gene. Unmatched junction bases numbered 12, after V lost 6 bases and J lost 7 bases. The DNA for the CDR3 is TGTGCCAGCTCTAGGAGCGGGGCCCGAGGGAATGAGCAGTTCTTC. This sequence encodes CASSRSGARGNEQFF.

The chain couples TRBV5-4 to TRBJ2-7, with 10 bases identical to TRBD2. The V gene end was trimmed by 0 bases and the J gene end by 2 bases; junction bases not matched to a gene: 8. Germline assignment: CDR1 SGHNT and CDR2 YYREEE (reference sequence). The CDR3 runs 17 residues. In DNA form, the CDR3 reads TGTGCCAGCAGCTTGGAAAGGACTAGCGGCCAAGCCTACGAGCAGTACTTC. Translating gives CASSLERTSGQAYEQYF.

The chain carries TRBV4-2 and TRBJ2-5; tentative D call: TRBD1 (5 bases). The CDR3 has 15 amino acids. V was clipped by 0 bases and J by 5 bases, with 13 bases between them. From germline, CDR1 is LGHNA and CDR2 YNFKEQ. DNA of the CDR3: TGTGCCAGCAGCCAAGATCCCCAGGGATGGGAGACCCAGTACTTC. Amino acids: CASSQDPQGWETQYF.

The chain recombines TRBV5-6 with TRBJ2-7; 7 bases map to TRBD2. The CDR3 is 14 amino acids. V lost 1 base to trimming and J lost 5 bases; unmatched junction nucleotides: 6. Germline V gene sequence: CDR1 SGHDT, CDR2 YYEEEE. CDR3 amino acids: CASSLRGLQDEQYF. DNA for the CDR3: TGTGCCAGCAGCTTGCGGGGACTACAGGACGAGCAGTACTTC.

CDR3 sequence: CASSQGQGAYEQYF. The CDR3 coding sequence is TGCGCCAGCAGCCAAGGGCAGGGGGCCTACGAGCAGTACTTC. The chain has TRBV4-1 and TRBJ2-7, with 7 bases matching TRBD1. Trimming at V came to 1 base and at J to 2 bases, leaving 2 bases not matched to a gene. The CDR3 runs 14 residues. Per germline, CDR1 MGHRA and CDR2 YSYEKL.

The chain couples TRBV7-2 to TRBJ1-2, with D uncertain. Germline CDR1 reads SGHTA; CDR2 reads FQGNSA. This CDR3 comprises 14 residues. The V gene lost 3 bases and the J gene lost 2 bases, with 10 bases spanning the gap. The CDR3 coding sequence is TGTGCCAGCAGCTTTACATCCCAAAACTATGGCTACACCTTC. Its translation: CASSFTSQNYGYTF.

J is TRBJ2-7 and V is TRBV19; 14 bases are a match to TRBD2. CDR1 is LNHDA and CDR2 is SQIVND in the germline V gene (reference sequence). The CDR3 consists of 17 residues. V lost 0 bases to trimming and J lost 8 bases; unmatched junction nucleotides: 9. CDR3 coding DNA: TGTGCCAGTAGTATAGATAGGGGCCGGACTAGCGGGAGGCAGCAGTACTTC. Translating it yields CASSIDRGRTSGRQQYF.

Concerning this clone: A junction end diverges from the germline sequence, so it may reflect a read error. This chain uses TRBV30 with TRBJ2-7; 8 nucleotides line up with TRBD1. Germline lookup yields CDR1 GTSNPN and CDR2 SVGIG (reference sequence). The CDR3 spans 15 residues. The CDR3 nucleotides read TGTGCCGGGAGTGTAGCAGGGGGCGCTCGATACGAGCAGTACTTC. Protein product: CAGSVAGGARYEQYF.

The gene calls are TRBV4-1 and TRBJ2-3; D possibly corresponds to TRBD2 (6 bases). CDR1 MGHRA and CDR2 YSYEKL come from the germline V gene. This CDR3 is 16 amino acids long. Trimming removed 5 bases from V and 2 bases from J, with 17 bases in between. The CDR3 DNA is TGCGCCAGCAGCTTAGAATGGGAGGACTCCACAGATACGCAGTATTTT. Residues: CASSLEWEDSTDTQYF.

This sequence joins TRBV10-3 and TRBJ2-7; TRBD1 matches at 11 bases. The CDR3 runs to 15 residues. Germline V gene sequence: CDR1 ENHRY, CDR2 SYGVKD. The J segment lost 4 bases and the V segment lost 6 bases, leaving 8 bases of the junction unmatched. CDR3 coding DNA: TGTGCCATCAGATCCGGAGGACAGGGGGCTTACGAGCAGTACTTC. This encodes CAIRSGGQGAYEQYF.